The source of this T cell receptor (beta chain) is a study of T cells in Graves' hyperthyroidism and ophthalmopathy. In making diagnoses, clinical symptoms, serum thyroxine and TRAb, thyroid ultrasound and orbital computed tomography were all used. The table lists this clonotype with a count of one. Regions amplified from RNA transcripts were the TCR beta CDR3 regions. HTBI primers were the set used in a first-round RT-PCR of the TCR CDR3. TCRdb recomputed calls from the multiplex PCR reads with MiXCR, one row per CDR3 protein. The table lists about 96,000 distinct CDR3 sequences, around 52% of them singletons. V was clipped by 5 bases and J by 2 bases; unmatched bases: 3. There are 14 residues in the CDR3. Germline V gene data show CDR1 as SQVTM and CDR2 as ANQGSEA.

This chain joins TRBV29-1 and TRBJ1-4; 9 nucleotides align to TRBD1. Sequenced input: blood. The origin of this receptor is a woman aged 40 to 50 with Graves' hyperthyroidism. Here the CDR3 reads CSVSTGGTNEKLFF. The CDR3 nucleotides read TGCAGCGTTTCTACAGGGGGCACTAATGAAAAACTGTTTTTT.